This paragraph covers one TCR beta chain sequence. This clonotype came up many times. Its antigen has not been determined. No much larger clone is present one base from it, and per-base qualities are unavailable. The data were obtained in a study of neurological immune-mediated disorders (dated by TCRdb to between 2018 and 2021). Regarding the complete study: Peripheral blood TCR-beta repertoires from patients with HTLV-I-associated myelopathy (HAM/TSP), patients with multiple sclerosis, and healthy controls were compared in the study using UMI-based sequencing. The cohort comprised about 68 subjects: 14 HAM/TSP patients, 35 or so multiple sclerosis patients and around 20 healthy controls. The approximately 100 TCR-beta libraries included longitudinal samples, technical triplicates and paired sorted CD4+ and CD8+ T-cell subsets alongside PBMC samples. Beyond this particular receptor, the publication reports: TCR clonal expansion was greatest in HAM/TSP patients and smallest in MS patients, who ranked below even healthy controls. No identical CDR3 amino acid sequences were shared among expanded clones across subjects, suggesting private TCR-beta repertoires in all groups.

To synthesize cDNA, template-switch 5'RACE was performed with a primer carrying a 10-nucleotide random unique molecular identifier so that each TCR transcript was tagged. Every sequencing run covered 15-18 subjects and yielded more than 160 million TCR-beta sequences. The RNeasy kit was used to extract total RNA. The KAPA Real-time Library Amplification kit was used to amplify TCR-beta VDJ regions with primers targeting the TCR constant region and the 5'RACE anchor. A first PCR added sample indexes and Illumina adaptors, and a second PCR then raised library yield. The roughly 650 bp TCR product was size-selected on a 2% E-gel SizeSelection system after Ampure bead purification. Before pooling, libraries had their quality checked on a Bioanalyzer, their concentration measured with Qubit, and their quantity determined with the Kapa Library Quantification kit. Paired-end 2 x 150 bp sequencing of the libraries was performed on an Illumina HiSeq 2500. To increase sequence diversity, about 23-30% phiX was spiked into each library pool. On the study's bioinformatics: Quality-filtered reads were processed with the UMI-based MiGEC pipeline, and over 75% of raw TCR sequences were removed by the MiGEC pipeline during error correction. IMGT germline references were used for aligning VDJ genes, and each clonotype was defined as a unique CDR3 amino acid sequence together with its V-J genes. Clonal expansion, Shannon diversity, and CDR3 relatedness (CalcPairwiseDistances, ClusterSamples) were evaluated with VDJtools, and phylogenetic trees were built with CLCbio workbench. A clone was classed as expanded if it had 8 or more unique UMIs, a cutoff based on coefficient-of-variation modelling across technical triplicates. TCRdb reran the public reads through fastp at Q25 and MiXCR, keeping productive beta chains. Each entry is one CDR3 protein sequence, shown with its most common DNA and genes. The V and J calls reflect TCRdb's pipeline rather than the authors' work. Within this sample are 65,000 to 80,000 distinct CDR3 sequences, with 17% of them counted one time only. The top ten clones comprise approximately 15% of the sample.

The germline V gene provides CDR1 SGHRS and CDR2 YFSETQ. Trimming costs V 2 bases and J 0 bases, and their ends lie 18 bases apart. Including the terminal cysteine and phenylalanine, the CDR3 comprises 19 residues. The entry retains the CDR3 DNA only, 57 bases that are in frame from base 1. The healthy controls were volunteers from a blood bank in Maryland, USA. Unsorted PBMC libraries were generated from 2 million PBMCs stored in RNAlater at -80 °C until RNA extraction. Peripheral blood underwent Ficoll-Hypaque density gradient centrifugation to isolate PBMCs, which were then cryopreserved in liquid nitrogen.

The chain uses TRBV5-1 and TRBJ1-6; the D gene remains uncertain. The material sequenced was PBMCs. This sequence was found in a woman in her thirties or forties in good health. The DNA is as follows: TGCGCCAGCAGCTTTCTACCTACGTCGAGTCCCTCCTATAATTCACCCCTCCACTTT. This codes for CASSFLPTSSPSYNSPLHF.